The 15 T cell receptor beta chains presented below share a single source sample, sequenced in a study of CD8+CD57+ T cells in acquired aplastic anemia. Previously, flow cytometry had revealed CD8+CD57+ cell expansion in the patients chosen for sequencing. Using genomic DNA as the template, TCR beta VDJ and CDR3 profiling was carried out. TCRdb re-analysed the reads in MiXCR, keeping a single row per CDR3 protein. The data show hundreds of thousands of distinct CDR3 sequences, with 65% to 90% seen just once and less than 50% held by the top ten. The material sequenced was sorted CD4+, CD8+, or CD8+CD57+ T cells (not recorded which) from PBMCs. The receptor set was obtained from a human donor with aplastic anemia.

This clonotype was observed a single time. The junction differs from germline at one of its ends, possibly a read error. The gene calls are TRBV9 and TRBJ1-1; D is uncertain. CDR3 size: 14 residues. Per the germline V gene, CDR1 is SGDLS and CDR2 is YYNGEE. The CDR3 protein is CASGLSGNITEAVF. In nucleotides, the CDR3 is TGCGCCAGCGGATTATCTGGGAACATTACTGAAGCTGTCTTT.

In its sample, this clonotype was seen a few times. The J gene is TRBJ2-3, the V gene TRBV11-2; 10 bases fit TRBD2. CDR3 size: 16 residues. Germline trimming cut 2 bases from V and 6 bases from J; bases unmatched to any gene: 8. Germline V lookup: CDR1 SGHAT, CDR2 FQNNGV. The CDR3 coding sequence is TGTGCCAGCAGCTTATGGGTAGCGGGAGGTCCCGATACGCAGTATTTT. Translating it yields CASSLWVAGGPDTQYF.

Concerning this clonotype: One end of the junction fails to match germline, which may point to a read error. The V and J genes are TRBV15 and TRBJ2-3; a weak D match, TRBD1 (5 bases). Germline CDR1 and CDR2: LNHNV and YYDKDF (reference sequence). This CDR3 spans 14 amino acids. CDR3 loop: CASSWGSSRETQYF. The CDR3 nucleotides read TGTGCCAGCAGCTGGGGCTCCAGCCGCGAGACGCAGTATTTC. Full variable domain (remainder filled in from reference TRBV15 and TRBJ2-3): DAMVIQNPRYQVTQFGKPVTLSCSQTLNHNVMYWYQQKSSQAPKLLFHYYDKDFNNEADTPDNFQSRRPNTSFCFLDIRSPGLGDTAMYLCASSWGSSRETQYFGPGTRLTVL.

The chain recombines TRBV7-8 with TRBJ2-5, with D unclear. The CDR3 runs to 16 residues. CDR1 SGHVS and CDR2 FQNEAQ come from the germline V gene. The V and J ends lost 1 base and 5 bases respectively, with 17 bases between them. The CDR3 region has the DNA TGTGCCAGCAGCTTAGGCCCAACAACTGATACGGAGACCCAGTACTTC. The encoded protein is CASSLGPTTDTETQYF.

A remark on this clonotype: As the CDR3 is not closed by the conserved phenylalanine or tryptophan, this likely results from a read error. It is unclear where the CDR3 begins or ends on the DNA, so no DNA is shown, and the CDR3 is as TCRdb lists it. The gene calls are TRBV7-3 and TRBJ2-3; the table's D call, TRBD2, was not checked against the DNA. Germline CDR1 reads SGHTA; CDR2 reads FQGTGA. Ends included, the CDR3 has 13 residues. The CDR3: CASAREANAVEHL.

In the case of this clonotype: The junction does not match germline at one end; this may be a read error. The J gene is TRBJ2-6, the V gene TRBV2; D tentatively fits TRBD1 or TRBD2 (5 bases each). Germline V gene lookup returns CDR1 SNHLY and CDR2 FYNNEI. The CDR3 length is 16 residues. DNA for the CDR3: TGTGCCAGCGGGGTCGCGGGTAGCTACGGGGCCAACGTCCGGACTTTC. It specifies CASGVAGSYGANVRTF.

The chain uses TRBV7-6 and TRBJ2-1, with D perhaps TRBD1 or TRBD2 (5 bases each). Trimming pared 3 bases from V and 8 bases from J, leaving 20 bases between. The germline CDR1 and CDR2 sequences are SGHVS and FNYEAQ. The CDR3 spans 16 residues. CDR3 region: CASSFQRGRETDEQFF. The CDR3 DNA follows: TGTGCCAGCAGCTTCCAAAGAGGCAGGGAGACCGATGAGCAGTTCTTC.

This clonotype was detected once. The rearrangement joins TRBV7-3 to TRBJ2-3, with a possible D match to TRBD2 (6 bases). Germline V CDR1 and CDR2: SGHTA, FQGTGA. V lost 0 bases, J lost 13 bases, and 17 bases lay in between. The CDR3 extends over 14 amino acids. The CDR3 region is CASSLTKRRDTKYF. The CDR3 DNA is TGTGCCAGCAGCTTAACGAAACGGCGGGATACCAAGTATTTT. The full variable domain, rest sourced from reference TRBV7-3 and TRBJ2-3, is GAGVSQTPSNKVTEKGKYVELRCDPISGHTALYWYRQSLGQGPEFLIYFQGTGAADDSGLPNDRFFAVRPEGSVSTLKIQRTERGDSAVYLCASSLTKRRDTKYFGPGTRLTVL.

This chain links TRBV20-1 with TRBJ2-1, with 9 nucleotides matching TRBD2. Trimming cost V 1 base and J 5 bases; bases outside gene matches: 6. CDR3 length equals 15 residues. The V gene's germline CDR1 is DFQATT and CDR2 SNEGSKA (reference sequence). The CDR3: CSARGTGTSNNEQFF. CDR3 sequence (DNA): TGCAGTGCTAGAGGAACCGGGACTAGCAACAATGAGCAGTTCTTC.

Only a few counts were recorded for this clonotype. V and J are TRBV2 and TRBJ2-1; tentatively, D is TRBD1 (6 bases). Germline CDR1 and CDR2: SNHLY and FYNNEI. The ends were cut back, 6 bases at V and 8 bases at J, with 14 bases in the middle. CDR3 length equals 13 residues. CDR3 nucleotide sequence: TGTGCCAGCAGGGATGGGGGCACAGATGAGCAGTTCTTC. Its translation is CASRDGGTDEQFF.

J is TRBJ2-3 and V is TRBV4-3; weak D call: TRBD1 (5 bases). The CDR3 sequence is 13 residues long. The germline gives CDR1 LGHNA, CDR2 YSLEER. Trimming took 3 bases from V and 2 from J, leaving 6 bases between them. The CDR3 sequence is CASSHRDTDTQYF. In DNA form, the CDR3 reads TGCGCCAGCAGCCACAGGGACACAGATACGCAGTATTTT.

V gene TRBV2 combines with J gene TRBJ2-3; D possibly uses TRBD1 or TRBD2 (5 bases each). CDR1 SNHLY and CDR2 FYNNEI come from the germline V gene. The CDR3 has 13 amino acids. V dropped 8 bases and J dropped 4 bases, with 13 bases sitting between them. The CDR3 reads CASGPGAADTQYF. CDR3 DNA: TGTGCCAGCGGGCCCGGGGCGGCAGATACGCAGTATTTT.

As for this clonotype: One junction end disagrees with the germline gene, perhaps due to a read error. The CDR3 DNA follows: TGCAGCGTTCCAGAGAACAGTAATCTTCTCTTC. It yields the protein CSVPENSNLLF. V usage is TRBV29-1 and J usage is TRBJ2-7; D call uncertain. Germline assignment: CDR1 SQVTM and CDR2 ANQGSEA. The CDR3 runs to 11 residues.

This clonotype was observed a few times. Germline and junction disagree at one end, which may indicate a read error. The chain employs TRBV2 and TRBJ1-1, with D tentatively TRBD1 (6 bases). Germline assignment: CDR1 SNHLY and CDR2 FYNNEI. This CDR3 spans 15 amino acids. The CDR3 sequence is CASSGVGAANTEAFF. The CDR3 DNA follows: TGTGCCAGCAGTGGGGTGGGGGCTGCGAACACTGAAGCGTTCTTT.

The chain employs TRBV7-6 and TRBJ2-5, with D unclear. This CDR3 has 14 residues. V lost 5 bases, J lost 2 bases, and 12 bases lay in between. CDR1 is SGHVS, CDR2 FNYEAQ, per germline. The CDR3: CASSLVGEQETQYF. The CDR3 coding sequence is TGTGCCAGCAGCCTAGTCGGCGAGCAAGAGACCCAGTACTTC.